The clone carrying this T cell receptor beta chain was recorded at least ten times. The antigen is unknown. TCR beta CDR3 regions were amplified from RNA. The HTBI primer set was used in a first-round RT-PCR of the TCR CDR3. TCRdb reanalysed the multiplex PCR reads using MiXCR and keeps one entry per CDR3 protein. The table includes hundreds of thousands of distinct CDR3 sequences, about 15% detected once. V dropped 10 bases and J dropped 3; count of bases not matched to a gene: 3. There are 11 residues in the CDR3. The germline CDR1 and CDR2 sequences are SEHNR and FQNEAQ (reference sequence). The sample belongs to a study of T cells in Graves' hyperthyroidism and ophthalmopathy. Regarding the study as a whole: Most expanded thyroid clonotypes above 0.001 recurred in blood. Prediction of ophthalmopathy progression came a median approximately 6.6 months pre-onset.

Each ophthalmopathy patient scored at least 3 on the Clinical Activity Score and at least 4 on NOSPECS grade, with duration under 3 months. Those patients with uncontrolled infection, other autoimmune disease, pregnancy or lactation were excluded. The chain combines TRBV7-9 with TRBJ2-7; 7 bases are a match to TRBD1. The sequence was collected from a man younger than 35 with Graves' ophthalmopathy. Sequenced sample: blood. The CDR3 DNA is TGTGCCACCCGGGACAGCTACGAGCAGTACTTC. This codes for CATRDSYEQYF.